This entry is about one T cell receptor beta chain. This sample stems from a study of T cell responses to AZD1222 COVID-19 vaccine. CDR1 is KGHDR, CDR2 SFDVKD, per germline. V lost 4 bases, J lost 6 bases, and 20 bases lay in between. This CDR3 spans 16 amino acids. TCRdb's table, derived via immunoSEQ multiplex PCR, lists solely in-frame clones and lacks some. Here the sample spans 130,000 to 150,000 clones, under 95% being singletons. The sequencing used peripheral blood, collected on day 0 of AZD1222 vaccination. The TCR comes from an adult in good health. The chain joins TRBV24-1 to TRBJ1-1; D gene ambiguous. CDR3 DNA: TGTGCCACCAGTGACCAAAGGTTAGGTAGCGTGTCTGAAGCTTTCTTT. Protein product: CATSDQRLGSVSEAFF.